This T cell receptor (beta chain) was sequenced during a study of synovial regulatory T cells in juvenile arthritis. In the study overall: One patient received methotrexate plus infliximab; one lacked treatment information.

This clone ranks as medium-sized (0.01 to 0.1%) in terms of frequency. Its antigen is not known. Study observations and caveats: Synovial Teff and blood CPL repertoires partially overlapped with iaTreg TCR repertoires, which were largely patient-private. Compared with other blood Treg cells, inflammation-associated Treg cells had reduced TCR diversity.

Clones were read by immunoSEQ multiplex PCR, and TCRdb kept only the in-frame ones, dropping some. The table for this sample gives about a thousand clones. The CDR3 sequence is 14 residues long. No nucleotide data were recorded. Germline V gene data show CDR1 as SGHNT and CDR2 as YYREEE (reference sequence). iaTreg cells were HLA-DR+ Treg cells. Patients were aged median 11.6 years with disease lasting median about 7 years. The sequence derives from a donor aged 2-35 years with juvenile idiopathic arthritis. The rearrangement joins TRBV5-4 to TRBJ2-3; TCRdb indicates TRBD1, and absent DNA this call remains unverified. Material for sequencing was Treg cells from blood. Subset given: HLA-DR+ inflammation-associated blood Treg cells. CDR3 protein: CASSLDRSTDTQYF.